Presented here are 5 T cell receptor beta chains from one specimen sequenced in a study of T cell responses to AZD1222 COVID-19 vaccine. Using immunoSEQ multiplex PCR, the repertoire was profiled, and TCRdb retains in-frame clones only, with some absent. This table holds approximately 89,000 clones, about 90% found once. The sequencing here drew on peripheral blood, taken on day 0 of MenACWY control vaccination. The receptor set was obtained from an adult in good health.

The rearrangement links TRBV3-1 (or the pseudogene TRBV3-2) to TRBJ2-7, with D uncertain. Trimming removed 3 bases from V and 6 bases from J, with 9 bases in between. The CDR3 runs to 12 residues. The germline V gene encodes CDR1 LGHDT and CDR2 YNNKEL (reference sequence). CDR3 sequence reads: CASSQGGPEQYF. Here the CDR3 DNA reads TGTGCCAGCAGCCAGGGCGGTCCCGAGCAGTACTTC.

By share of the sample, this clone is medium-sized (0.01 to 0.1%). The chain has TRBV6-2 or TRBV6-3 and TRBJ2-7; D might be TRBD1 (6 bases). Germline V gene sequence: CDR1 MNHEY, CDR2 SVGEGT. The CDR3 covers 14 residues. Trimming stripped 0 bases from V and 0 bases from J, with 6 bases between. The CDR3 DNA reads TGTGCCAGCAGTTACTCGGACAGCTCCTACGAGCAGTACTTC. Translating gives CASSYSDSSYEQYF.

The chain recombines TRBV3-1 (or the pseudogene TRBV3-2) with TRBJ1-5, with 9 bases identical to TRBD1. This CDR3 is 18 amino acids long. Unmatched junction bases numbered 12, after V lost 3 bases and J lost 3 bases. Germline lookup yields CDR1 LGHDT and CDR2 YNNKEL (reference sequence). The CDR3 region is CASSHKRTRDRDNQPQHF. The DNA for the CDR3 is TGTGCCAGCAGCCACAAAAGGACCCGGGACAGGGACAATCAGCCCCAGCATTTT.

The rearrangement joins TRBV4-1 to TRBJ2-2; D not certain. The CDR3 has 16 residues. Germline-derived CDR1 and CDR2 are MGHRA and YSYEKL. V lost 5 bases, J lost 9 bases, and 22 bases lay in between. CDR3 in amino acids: CASSSQPPAQNWELFF. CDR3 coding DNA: TGCGCCAGCAGCTCACAGCCGCCCGCCCAAAACTGGGAGCTGTTTTTT.

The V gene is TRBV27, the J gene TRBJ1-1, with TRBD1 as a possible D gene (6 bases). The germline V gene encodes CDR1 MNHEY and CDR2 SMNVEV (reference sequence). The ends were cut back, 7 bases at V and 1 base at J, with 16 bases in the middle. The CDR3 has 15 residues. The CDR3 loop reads CASTSWGAPNTEAFF. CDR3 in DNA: TGTGCCAGCACCTCTTGGGGGGCCCCGAACACTGAAGCTTTCTTT.